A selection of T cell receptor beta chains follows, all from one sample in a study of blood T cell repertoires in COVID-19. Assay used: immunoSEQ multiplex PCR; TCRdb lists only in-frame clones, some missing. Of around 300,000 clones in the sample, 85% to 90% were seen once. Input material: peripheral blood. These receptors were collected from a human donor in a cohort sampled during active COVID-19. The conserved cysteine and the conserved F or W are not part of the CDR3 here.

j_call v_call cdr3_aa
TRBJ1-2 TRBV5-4 ASSLTGGDGYT
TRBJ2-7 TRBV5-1 ASSPPGAGEQY
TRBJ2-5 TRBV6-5 ASSSWTSGKTQY
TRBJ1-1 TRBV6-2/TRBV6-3 ASSYSSRLQEAF
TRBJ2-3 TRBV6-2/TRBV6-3 ASSYSGLAVTDTQY
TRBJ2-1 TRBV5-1 ASSLVGEDYNEQF
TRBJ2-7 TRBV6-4 ASSDDSNYSYEQY
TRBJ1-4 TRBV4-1 ASSRPGRDRDEKLF
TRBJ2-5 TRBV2 ASSRFRSKETQY
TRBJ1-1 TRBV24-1 ATSGTGPNTEAF
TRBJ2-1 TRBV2 ASSGTSGRDNEQF
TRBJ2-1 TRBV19 ASSIRKNNEQF
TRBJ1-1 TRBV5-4 ASSPDIQNTEAF
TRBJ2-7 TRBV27 ASSWSGTSGLEQY
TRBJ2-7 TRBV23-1 ASSQIPPDGIPT
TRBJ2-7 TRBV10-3 AISESNRGSGLYEQY
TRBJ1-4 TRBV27 ASSLGYRGGNEKLF
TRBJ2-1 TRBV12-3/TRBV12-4 ASSLYGYNEQF
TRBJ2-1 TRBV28 ASYGGGQGEGSSGRHEQF
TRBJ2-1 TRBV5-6 ASSRDRTYNEQF
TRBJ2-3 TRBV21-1 ASSRGGNPDTQY
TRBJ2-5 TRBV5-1 ASRGTVQETQY
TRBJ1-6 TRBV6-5 ASSYGAGENSPLH
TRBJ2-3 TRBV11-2 ASSLTQIQSTDTQY
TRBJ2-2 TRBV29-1 SVETGAGELF
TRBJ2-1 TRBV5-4 ASTDFNEQF
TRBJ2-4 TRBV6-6 ASTYGQETTIQY
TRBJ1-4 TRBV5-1 ASSVGLLGQNEKLF
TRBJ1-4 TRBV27 ASSPHRQGEKLF
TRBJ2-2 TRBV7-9 ASSPGLASTGELF
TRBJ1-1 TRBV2 ASSFQGPGTEAF
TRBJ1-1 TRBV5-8 ASRVRGGTEAF
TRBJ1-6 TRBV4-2 ASSQERSSYNSPLH
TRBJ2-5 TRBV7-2 ASSPAGGTQY